The rows below give T cell receptor beta chains drawn from one sample of a study of T cell responses to AZD1222 COVID-19 vaccine. The assay was immunoSEQ multiplex PCR, and TCRdb's table has in-frame clones only and misses some. Altogether about 120,000 clones are present, just over 85% being singletons, with the ten largest covering about 10%. Sequencing was performed on peripheral blood, taken on day 0 of AZD1222 vaccination. These receptors came from an adult in good health. Both conserved end residues are trimmed from each CDR3. Each record gives: V gene, J gene, clone size, CDR3 protein. Size tells how often a clone was seen (once, few, many) or the class of an expanded clone, and some rows leave it out.

TRBV5-1,TRBJ2-2,-,ASSPVGRLNTGELF
TRBV4-1,TRBJ2-1,-,ASSGVRSRDPHNEQF
TRBV7-8,TRBJ1-2,-,ASSLEGGGGYT
TRBV6-5,TRBJ2-7,-,ASNGDSSYEQY
TRBV7-3,TRBJ2-1,-,ASSLTVDRGNEQF
TRBV7-2,TRBJ2-7,-,ASSLGRAGYEQY
TRBV6-5,TRBJ2-6,once,ASSYSVGGGANVLT
TRBV6-5,TRBJ2-2,-,ASSRPWGNTGELF
TRBV5-4,TRBJ2-5,-,ASSLNRGQETQY
TRBV7-9,TRBJ1-6,few,ASSLAAEGPLH
TRBV5-1,TRBJ2-7,-,ASSPRQGAQDEQY
TRBV12-3/TRBV12-4,TRBJ1-1,-,ASSLRGNTEAF
TRBV5-8,TRBJ1-2,once,ASSLVGTRSYGYT
TRBV7-2,TRBJ1-3,once,ASSLAVALSGNTIY
TRBV2,TRBJ1-1,-,ASSVRFTEAF
TRBV6-2/TRBV6-3,TRBJ2-1,-,ASSPGLAGTTGF
TRBV5-1,TRBJ2-1,-,ASGNNEQF
TRBV2,TRBJ1-2,-,ASSVRLNYGYT
TRBV3-1/TRBV3-2,TRBJ1-2,once,ASSPGTGPLRYGYT
TRBV7-2,TRBJ2-3,-,ASSLALVRVATSTDTQY
TRBV2,TRBJ1-1,-,ASSGRTGGSGTEAF
TRBV25-1,TRBJ1-6,-,ASSIRDSYNSPLH
TRBV7-2,TRBJ1-3,-,ASSLVGRVGNTIY
TRBV9,TRBJ1-2,-,ASSVDWGANYGYT
TRBV24-1,TRBJ1-4,-,ATSEPRDRSSGLSEKLF
TRBV7-2,TRBJ1-5,-,ASSLGGWASNQPQH
TRBV18,TRBJ2-7,-,ASSPPFTSGAYEQY
TRBV7-8,TRBJ2-1,-,ASSLTGGLGNEQF
TRBV3-1/TRBV3-2,TRBJ2-3,few,ASSQSVDTQY
TRBV9,TRBJ2-5,-,ASRSGREGETQY
TRBV7-2,TRBJ1-1,-,ASSLATSGYAF
TRBV30,TRBJ1-2,-,AWNDRNYGYT
TRBV4-1,TRBJ2-3,-,ATSQGGGGDTQY
TRBV30,TRBJ1-2,-,AWGFTGASDGYT
TRBV4-2,TRBJ1-2,-,ASSQVGQHYGYT
TRBV11-1,TRBJ1-2,-,ASSLTGTKNYGYT
TRBV5-1,TRBJ1-1,-,ASSFHGLNTEAF
TRBV11-2,TRBJ2-4,few,ASSLDQLIGNRAKNIQY
TRBV6-2/TRBV6-3,TRBJ2-1,-,ASSLYNEQF
TRBV6-6,TRBJ2-3,-,ASSPRGTSGRLTDTQY
TRBV19,TRBJ1-1,-,ASSSTRVNTEAF
TRBV21-1,TRBJ2-2,-,ASSKGQEASPLSGELF
TRBV29-1,TRBJ2-3,few,SMDRLLADTQY
TRBV5-1,TRBJ2-2,-,ASSGGPGTGELF
TRBV12-3/TRBV12-4,TRBJ2-3,-,ASSLIGDTQY
TRBV6-5,TRBJ2-3,-,ASTEVGQHTDTQY
TRBV5-1,TRBJ1-1,once,ASSLVSGNTEAF
TRBV6-5,TRBJ1-6,-,ASSRDYNSPLH
TRBV2,TRBJ1-2,-,ASSEWAANYGYT
TRBV6-2/TRBV6-3,TRBJ2-2,-,ASSYPLLGGEANTGELF
TRBV19,TRBJ1-3,-,ASNPTSSSGNTIY
TRBV28,TRBJ2-7,-,ASRPGSTYEQY
TRBV11-2,TRBJ1-4,-,ASSLGTVNEKLF
TRBV4-1,TRBJ1-1,-,ASSQDPGRDTEAF
TRBV6-5,TRBJ2-7,-,ASTPRGTGLYEQY